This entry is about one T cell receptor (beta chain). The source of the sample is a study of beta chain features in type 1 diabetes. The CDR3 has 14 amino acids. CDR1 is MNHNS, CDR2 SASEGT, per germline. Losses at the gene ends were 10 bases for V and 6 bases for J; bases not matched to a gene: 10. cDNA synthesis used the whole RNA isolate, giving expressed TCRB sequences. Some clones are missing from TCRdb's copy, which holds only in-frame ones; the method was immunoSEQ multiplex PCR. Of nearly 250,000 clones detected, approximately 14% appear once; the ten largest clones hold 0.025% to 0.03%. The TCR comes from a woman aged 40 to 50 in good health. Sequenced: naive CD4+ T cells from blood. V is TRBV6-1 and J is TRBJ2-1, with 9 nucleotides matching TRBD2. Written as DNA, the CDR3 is TGTGCCACCGGCCTCCGCGGGGGGGCCAATGAGCAGTTCTTC. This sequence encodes CATGLRGGANEQFF.